The source of this T cell receptor beta chain is a study of T cells after yellow fever vaccination (dated by TCRdb to between 2019 and 2020). Study-level background: Libraries from fractions with low cell numbers were prepared with the SMART-Seq v4 Ultra Low Input RNA kit. Two healthy male donors, one aged 18 to 30 and one aged 30 to 40 years, made up the cohort. Bulk PBMC replicates and cell subsets were isolated from blood drawn at multiple timepoints before and after both primary and secondary immunization. Bulk TCR alpha and beta repertoires were sequenced longitudinally to track T-cell clones before and after primary and booster YFV17D yellow fever vaccination.

The research as a whole found: After the booster, most clones that had expanded after primary vaccination were detected again (about 97% of CD4 and more than 80% of CD8), suggesting broad maintenance of memory. Because abundant contaminating clonotypes from the bulk population could be contained in FACS-sorted repertoires, computational filtering was required. A small fraction of clonotypes appeared in both the CD4 and CD8 compartments, likely as a result of convergent recombination. Compared with the primary T-cell response, the secondary T-cell response was weaker but faster, peaking on day 5 rather than day 15. The study included only two donors, which limits how far the findings can be generalized.

What the treatment or condition label conveys for this sample: live attenuated yellow fever vaccine strain. Two biological replicates of bulk PBMCs were collected at each blood-draw timepoint. A standard Ficoll-Paque protocol was used to isolate PBMCs from peripheral blood. TriZol was used to extract RNA from bulk PBMCs, CD4 and CD8 fractions, and dextramer-positive and dextramer-negative fractions. TCR cDNA was synthesized by 5'RACE template switching, which introduced a universal primer site and unique molecular identifiers. Priming for cDNA synthesis came from both the TCR alpha and TCR beta constant segments. Library amplification used two PCR steps, and the second PCR step added sample barcodes and sequencing adapters. Sequencing of libraries was done on Illumina HiSeq 2500 (2x100 bp) or NovaSeq (2x150 bp). On the study's bioinformatics: Reads were demultiplexed and collapsed into UMI consensus sequences with MIGEC, and V(D)J alignment was performed with MiXCR. Using edgeR on replicate PBMC samples, clonotypes were called vaccine-responding if FDR was below 0.01 and the log2 fold change was above 5 up to day 15. Each bulk clonotype was labeled CD4 or CD8 based on which sequenced repertoire, CD4 or CD8, contained the clonotype at higher abundance. The public reads were reprocessed in TCRdb via fastp at Q25 and MiXCR, keeping in-frame beta chains. Each CDR3 protein appears once, grouped with its most common genes and DNA. The V and J calls were not made by the authors but by TCRdb's processing. Recorded for this sample are a few hundred thousand distinct CDR3 sequences; 6.8% of them occurred a single time. 15% to 20% of the sample is taken by the ten largest.

This clonotype was seen more than once but under ten times. This clone's antigen is unknown. No much larger clone is present one base from it, and per-base qualities are unavailable. CDR1 and CDR2, looked up from the germline V gene, are SGHVS and FQNEAQ. The CDR3, cysteine through valine, is 12 amino acids long. Kept here is only the CDR3 DNA, which spans 36 bases and is read in frame from base 1. Cut back by 3 bases and 7 bases, the V and J ends lie 10 bases apart. The TCR was taken from a man aged 18 to 30 who received the YFV17D yellow fever vaccine. The material sequenced was PBMCs, taken about 49 days after the first yellow fever vaccination. The chain couples TRBV7-8 to TRBJ2-7; no D segment can be confidently identified. The DNA reads TGTGCCAGCAGCTTGGACCCTAGGGAGCAGTACGTC. Its translation reads: CASSLDPREQYV.